This T cell receptor (beta chain) is from a study of blood T cell repertoires in COVID-19. V was trimmed by 4 bases and J by 8 bases, leaving 13 bases between them. The germline V gene has CDR1 SGDLS and CDR2 YYNGEE. This CDR3 contains 13 residues. In the authors' methods: It was from reference gene primer amplification that nucleated cell counts were estimated. Libraries were prepared by immunoSEQ multiplex PCR; TCRdb keeps only in-frame clonotypes and omits some of them. V, J and clone size were drawn from that table, and D and trimming were deduced from the DNA. This repertoire shows roughly 150,000 clones, around four fifths found once; its top ten account for approximately 8%.

The clonotype comes from a woman aged 45-59 years who had recovered from COVID-19. V usage is TRBV9 and J usage is TRBJ2-1; a possible D gene is TRBD1 (6 bases). Sequencing was done on a sample of PBMCs or T cells enriched from blood (not recorded which). The CDR3 spells CASSPYEGDEQFF. CDR3 coding DNA: TGTGCCAGCAGCCCGTATGAGGGGGATGAGCAGTTCTTC.